This T cell receptor (beta chain) was sequenced in a study of T cell responses to AZD1222 COVID-19 vaccine. General study findings and limits: Seropositive at baseline were only a handful of AZD1222 recipients. None of the repertoires were sampled until the peak T cell response had passed.

Sequencing used immunoSEQ multiplex PCR; TCRdb keeps in-frame clones, though not all of them. The sample lists about 93,000 clones, about nine tenths seen once, with roughly 2.8% in the top ten. Trimming removed 5 bases at V and 6 bases at J, with 13 bases between. The length of the CDR3 is 14 residues. CDR1 and CDR2 from the germline V gene are MNHEY and SVGEGT. Concerning this clone itself: Its specificity is not known.

The rearrangement links TRBV6-2 or TRBV6-3 to TRBJ1-4; maybe TRBD1 (6 bases). This TCR derives from an adult in good health. The sample was peripheral blood, taken on day 0 of MenACWY control vaccination. The CDR3 spells CASSDRDTDEKLFF. The CDR3 DNA sequence: TGTGCCAGCAGTGATCGGGACACCGATGAAAAACTGTTTTTT.